One TCR beta chain is described in this entry. Its matching antigen is unknown. With a J-beta primer mix and a sample-barcoded 5' primer, a second PCR ran about 6 to 11 cycles. The study obtained at least 2.5 million CDR3-containing paired-end reads from every sample. One entry per CDR3 protein, called by TCRdb with MiXCR from the 5' RACE reads. The repertoire holds 780,000 or so distinct CDR3 sequences, with about 56% as singletons. The data stem from a study of blood T cells in healthy people across ages. Study context: The template switching approach captured approximately one barcoded beta molecule for every two T cells.

The ends were cut back, 2 bases at V and 3 bases at J, with 16 bases in the middle. This CDR3 contains 16 residues. The germline V gene has CDR1 SGHTA and CDR2 FQGNSA. Study observations and caveats: The percentage of naive T cells correlated strongly with TCR beta diversity. The donors' CMV status was not determined, possibly confounding changes in expanded clonotypes.

The sample taken for sequencing was blood. This rearrangement joins TRBV7-2 to TRBJ2-5, with D perhaps TRBD1 (6 bases). The clonotype originates from a man in his forties in good health. The CDR3 is CASSLSAREGEETQYF. The CDR3 nucleotides are TGTGCCAGCAGCTTATCCGCCAGAGAGGGGGAAGAGACCCAGTACTTC.